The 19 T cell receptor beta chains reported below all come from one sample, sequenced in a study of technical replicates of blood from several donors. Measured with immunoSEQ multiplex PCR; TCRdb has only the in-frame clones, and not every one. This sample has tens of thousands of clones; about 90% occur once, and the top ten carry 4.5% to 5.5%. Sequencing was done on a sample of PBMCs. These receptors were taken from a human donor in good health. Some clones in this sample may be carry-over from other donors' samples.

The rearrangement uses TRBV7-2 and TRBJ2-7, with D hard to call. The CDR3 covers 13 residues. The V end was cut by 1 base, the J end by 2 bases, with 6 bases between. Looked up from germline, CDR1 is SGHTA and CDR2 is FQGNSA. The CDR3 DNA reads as TGTGCCAGCAGCTTAGAGCCGGCCTACGAGCAGTACTTC. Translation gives CASSLEPAYEQYF.

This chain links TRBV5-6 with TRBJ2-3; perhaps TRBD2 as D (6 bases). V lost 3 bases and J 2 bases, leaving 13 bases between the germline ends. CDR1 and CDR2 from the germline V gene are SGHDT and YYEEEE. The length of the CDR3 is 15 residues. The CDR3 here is CASSSVAASTDTQYF. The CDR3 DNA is TGTGCCAGCAGCTCCGTAGCGGCCTCCACAGATACGCAGTATTTT.

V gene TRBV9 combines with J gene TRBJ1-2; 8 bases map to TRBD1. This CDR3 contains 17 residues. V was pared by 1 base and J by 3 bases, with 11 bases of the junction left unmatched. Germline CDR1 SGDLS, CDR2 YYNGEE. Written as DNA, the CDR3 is TGTGCCAGCAGCGTAAGAGGAGGGGTGACAGGGGACTATGGCTACACCTTC. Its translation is CASSVRGGVTGDYGYTF. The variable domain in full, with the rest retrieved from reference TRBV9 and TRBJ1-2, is DSGVTQTPKHLITATGQRVTLRCSPRSGDLSVYWYQQSLDQGLQFLIQYYNGEERAKGNILERFSAQQFPDLHSELNLSSLELGDSALYFCASSVRGGVTGDYGYTFGSGTRLTVV.

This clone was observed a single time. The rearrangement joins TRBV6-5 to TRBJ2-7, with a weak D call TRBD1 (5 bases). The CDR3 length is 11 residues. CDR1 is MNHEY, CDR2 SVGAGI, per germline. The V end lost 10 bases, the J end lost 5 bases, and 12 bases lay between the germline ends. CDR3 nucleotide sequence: TGTGCCACGCGGCAGGGCGACGAGCAGTACTTC. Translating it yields CATRQGDEQYF.

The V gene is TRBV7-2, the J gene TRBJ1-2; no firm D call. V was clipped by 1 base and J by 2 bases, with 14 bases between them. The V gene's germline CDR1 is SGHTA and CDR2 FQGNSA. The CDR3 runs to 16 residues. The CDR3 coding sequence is TGTGCCAGCAGCTTAGGGTATGGAGGGAAAAACTATGGCTACACCTTC. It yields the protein CASSLGYGGKNYGYTF.

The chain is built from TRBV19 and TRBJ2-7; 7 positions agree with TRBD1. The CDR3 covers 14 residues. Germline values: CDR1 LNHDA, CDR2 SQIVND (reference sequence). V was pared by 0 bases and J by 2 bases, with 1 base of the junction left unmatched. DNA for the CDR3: TGTGCCAGTAGTATAGACACAGGGGCCTACGAGCAGTACTTC. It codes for CASSIDTGAYEQYF.

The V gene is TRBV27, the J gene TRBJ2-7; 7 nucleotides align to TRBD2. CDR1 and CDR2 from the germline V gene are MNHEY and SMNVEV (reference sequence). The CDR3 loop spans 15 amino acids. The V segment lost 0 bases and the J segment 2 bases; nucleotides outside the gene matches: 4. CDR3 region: CASSLSGGSAYEQYF. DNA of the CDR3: TGTGCCAGCAGTTTATCGGGGGGGAGCGCCTACGAGCAGTACTTC.

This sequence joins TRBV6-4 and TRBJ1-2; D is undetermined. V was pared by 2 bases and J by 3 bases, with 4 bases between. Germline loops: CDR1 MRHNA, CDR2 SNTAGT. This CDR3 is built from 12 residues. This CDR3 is CASSDRDYGYTF. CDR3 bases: TGTGCCAGCAGTGACAGAGACTATGGCTACACCTTC.

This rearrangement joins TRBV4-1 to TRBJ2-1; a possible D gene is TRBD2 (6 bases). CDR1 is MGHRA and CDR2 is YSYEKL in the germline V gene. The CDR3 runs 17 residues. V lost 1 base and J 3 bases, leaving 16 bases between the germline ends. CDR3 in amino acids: CASSQASASVFYNEQFF. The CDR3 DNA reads TGCGCCAGCAGCCAAGCGTCGGCTAGCGTTTTCTACAATGAGCAGTTCTTC.

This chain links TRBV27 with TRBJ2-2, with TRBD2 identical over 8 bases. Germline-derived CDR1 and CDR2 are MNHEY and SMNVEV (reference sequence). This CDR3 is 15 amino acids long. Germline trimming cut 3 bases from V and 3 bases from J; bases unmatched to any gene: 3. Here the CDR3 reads CASSFFSGDTGELFF. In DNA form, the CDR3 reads TGTGCCAGCAGTTTTTTTAGCGGGGACACCGGGGAGCTGTTTTTT.

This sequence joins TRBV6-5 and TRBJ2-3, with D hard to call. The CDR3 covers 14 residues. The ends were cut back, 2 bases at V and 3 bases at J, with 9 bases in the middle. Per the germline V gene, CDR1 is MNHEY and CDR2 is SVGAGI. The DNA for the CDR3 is TGTGCCAGCAGTTACCCTGGCTCGACAGATACGCAGTATTTT. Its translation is CASSYPGSTDTQYF.

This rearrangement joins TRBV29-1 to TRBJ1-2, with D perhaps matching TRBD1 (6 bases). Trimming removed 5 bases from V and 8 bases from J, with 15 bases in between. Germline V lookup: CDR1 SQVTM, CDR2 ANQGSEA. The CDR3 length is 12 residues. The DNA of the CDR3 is TGCAGCGTTACCGGGACACCGGGGGGCTACACCTTC. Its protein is CSVTGTPGGYTF.

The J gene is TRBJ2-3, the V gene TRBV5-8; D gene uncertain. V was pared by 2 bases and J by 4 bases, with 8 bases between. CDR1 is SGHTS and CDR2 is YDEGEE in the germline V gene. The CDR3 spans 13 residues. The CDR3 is CASSFFGPDTQYF. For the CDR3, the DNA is TGTGCCAGCAGCTTCTTCGGTCCAGATACGCAGTATTTT.

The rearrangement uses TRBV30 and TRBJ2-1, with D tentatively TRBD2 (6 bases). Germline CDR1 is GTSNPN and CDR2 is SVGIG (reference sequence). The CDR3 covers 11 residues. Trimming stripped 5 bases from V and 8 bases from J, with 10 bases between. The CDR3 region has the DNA TGTGCCTGGCGACTAGTCTATGAGCAGTTCTTC. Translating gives CAWRLVYEQFF.

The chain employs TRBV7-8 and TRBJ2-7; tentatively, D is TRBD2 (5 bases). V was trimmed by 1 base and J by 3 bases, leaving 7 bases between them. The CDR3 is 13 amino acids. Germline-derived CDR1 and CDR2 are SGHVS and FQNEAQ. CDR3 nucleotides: TGTGCCAGCAGCTTAGGGACTCTCTACGAGCAGTACTTC. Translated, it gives CASSLGTLYEQYF. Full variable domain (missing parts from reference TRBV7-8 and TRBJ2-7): GAGVSQSPRYKVAKRGQDVALRCDPISGHVSLFWYQQALGQGPEFLTYFQNEAQLDKSGLPSDRFFAERPEGSVSTLKIQRTQQEDSAVYLCASSLGTLYEQYFGPGTRLTVT.

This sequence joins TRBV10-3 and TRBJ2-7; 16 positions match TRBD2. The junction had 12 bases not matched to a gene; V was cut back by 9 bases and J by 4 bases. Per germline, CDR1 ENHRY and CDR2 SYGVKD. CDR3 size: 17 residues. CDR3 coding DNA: TGTGCCATTACCCCGGGACTAGCGGGAGGGATCGCATACGAGCAGTACTTC. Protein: CAITPGLAGGIAYEQYF.

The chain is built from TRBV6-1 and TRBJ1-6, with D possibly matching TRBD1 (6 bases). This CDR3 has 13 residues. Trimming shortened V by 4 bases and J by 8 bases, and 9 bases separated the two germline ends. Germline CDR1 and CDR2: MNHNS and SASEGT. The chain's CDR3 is CASSAKGDSPLHF. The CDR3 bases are TGTGCCAGCAGTGCCAAGGGGGATTCACCCCTCCACTTT.

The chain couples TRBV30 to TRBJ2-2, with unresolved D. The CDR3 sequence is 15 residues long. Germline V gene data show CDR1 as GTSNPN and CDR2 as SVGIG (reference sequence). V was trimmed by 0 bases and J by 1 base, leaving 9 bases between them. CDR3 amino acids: CAWSVRTVNTGELFF. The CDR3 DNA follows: TGTGCCTGGAGTGTACGAACAGTGAACACCGGGGAGCTGTTTTTT.

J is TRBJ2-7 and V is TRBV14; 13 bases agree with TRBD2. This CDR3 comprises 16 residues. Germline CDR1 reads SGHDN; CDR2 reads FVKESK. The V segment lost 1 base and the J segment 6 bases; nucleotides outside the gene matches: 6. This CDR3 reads CASSQVRLAGGAEQYF. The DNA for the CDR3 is TGTGCCAGCAGCCAAGTCCGACTAGCGGGAGGAGCCGAGCAGTACTTC.